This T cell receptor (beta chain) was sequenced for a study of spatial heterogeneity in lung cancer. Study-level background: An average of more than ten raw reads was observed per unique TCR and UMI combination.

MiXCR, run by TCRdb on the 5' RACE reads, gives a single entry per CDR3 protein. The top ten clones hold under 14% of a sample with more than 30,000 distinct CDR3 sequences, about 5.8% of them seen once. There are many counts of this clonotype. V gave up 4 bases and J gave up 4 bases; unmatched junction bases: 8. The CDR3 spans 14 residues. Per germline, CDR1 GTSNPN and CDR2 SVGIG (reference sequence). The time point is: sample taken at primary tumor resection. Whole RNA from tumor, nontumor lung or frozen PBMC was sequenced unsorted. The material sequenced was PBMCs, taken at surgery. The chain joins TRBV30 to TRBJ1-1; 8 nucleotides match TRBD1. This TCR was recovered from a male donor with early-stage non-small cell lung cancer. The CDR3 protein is CAWIRQGAGTEAFF. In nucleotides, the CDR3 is TGTGCCTGGATTCGCCAGGGGGCGGGCACTGAAGCTTTCTTT.